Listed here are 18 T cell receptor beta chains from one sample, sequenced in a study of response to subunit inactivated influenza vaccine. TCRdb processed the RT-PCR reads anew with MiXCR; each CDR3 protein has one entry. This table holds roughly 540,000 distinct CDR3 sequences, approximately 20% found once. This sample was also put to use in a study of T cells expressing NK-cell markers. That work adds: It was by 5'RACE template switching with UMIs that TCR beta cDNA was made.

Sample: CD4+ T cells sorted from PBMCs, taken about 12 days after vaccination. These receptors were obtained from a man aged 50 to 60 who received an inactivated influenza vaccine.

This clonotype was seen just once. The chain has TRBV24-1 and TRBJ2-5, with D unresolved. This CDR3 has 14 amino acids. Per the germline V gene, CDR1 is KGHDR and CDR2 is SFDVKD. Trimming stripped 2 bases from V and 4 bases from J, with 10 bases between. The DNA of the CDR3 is TGTGCCACCAGTGATTACAACCGAGGAGAGACCCAGTACTTC. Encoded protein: CATSDYNRGETQYF.

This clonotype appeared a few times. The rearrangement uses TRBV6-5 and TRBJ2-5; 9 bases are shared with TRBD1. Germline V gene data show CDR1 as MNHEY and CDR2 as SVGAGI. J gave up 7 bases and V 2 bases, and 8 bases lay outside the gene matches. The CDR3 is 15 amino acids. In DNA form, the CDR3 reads TGTGCCAGCAGTTACGGGGACAGGGTCAGTGGGACCCAGTACTTC. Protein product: CASSYGDRVSGTQYF.

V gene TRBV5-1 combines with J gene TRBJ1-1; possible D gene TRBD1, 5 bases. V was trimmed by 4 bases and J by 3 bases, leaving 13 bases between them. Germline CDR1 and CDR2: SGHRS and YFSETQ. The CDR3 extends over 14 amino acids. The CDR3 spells CASSTGTGYTEAFF. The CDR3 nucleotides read TGCGCCAGCAGCACCGGGACGGGATACACTGAAGCTTTCTTT. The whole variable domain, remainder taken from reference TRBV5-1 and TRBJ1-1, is KAGVTQTPRYLIKTRGQQVTLSCSPISGHRSVSWYQQTPGQGLQFLFEYFSETQRNKGNFPGRFSGRQFSNSRSEMNVSTLELGDSALYLCASSTGTGYTEAFFGQGTRLTVV.

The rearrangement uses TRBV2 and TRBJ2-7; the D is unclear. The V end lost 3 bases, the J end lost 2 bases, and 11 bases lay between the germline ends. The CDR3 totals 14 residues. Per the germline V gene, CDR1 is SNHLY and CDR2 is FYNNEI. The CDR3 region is CASSDTARTYEQYF. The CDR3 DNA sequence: TGTGCCAGCAGTGATACGGCGAGGACCTACGAGCAGTACTTC.

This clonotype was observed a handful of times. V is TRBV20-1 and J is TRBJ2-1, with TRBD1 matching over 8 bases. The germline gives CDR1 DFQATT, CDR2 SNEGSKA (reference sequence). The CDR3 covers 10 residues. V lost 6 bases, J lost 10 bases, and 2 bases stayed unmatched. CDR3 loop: CSARDREQFF. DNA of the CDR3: TGCAGTGCCAGGGACAGGGAGCAGTTCTTC.

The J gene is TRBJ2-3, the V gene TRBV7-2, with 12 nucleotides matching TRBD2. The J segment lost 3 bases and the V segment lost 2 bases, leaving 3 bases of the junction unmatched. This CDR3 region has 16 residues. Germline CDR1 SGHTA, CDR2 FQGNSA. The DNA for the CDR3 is TGTGCCAGCAGCTTACTAGCGGGGGGGCAGACAGATACGCAGTATTTT. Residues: CASSLLAGGQTDTQYF.

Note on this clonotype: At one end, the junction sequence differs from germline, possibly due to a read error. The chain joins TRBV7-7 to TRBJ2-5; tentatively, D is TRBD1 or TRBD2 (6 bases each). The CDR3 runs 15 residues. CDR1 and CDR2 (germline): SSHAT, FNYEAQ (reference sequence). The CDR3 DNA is TGTGCTAGCAGTCCCGAACGGCAGGGGAGGGAGACCCAGTACTTC. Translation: CASSPERQGRETQYF.

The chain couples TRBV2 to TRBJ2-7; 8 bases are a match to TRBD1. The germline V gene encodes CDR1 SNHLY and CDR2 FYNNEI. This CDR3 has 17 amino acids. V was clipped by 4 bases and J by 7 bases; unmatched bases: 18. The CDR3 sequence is CASSGGTGGFNGSEQYF. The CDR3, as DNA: TGTGCCAGCAGTGGGGGTACAGGGGGTTTTAACGGAAGTGAGCAGTACTTC.

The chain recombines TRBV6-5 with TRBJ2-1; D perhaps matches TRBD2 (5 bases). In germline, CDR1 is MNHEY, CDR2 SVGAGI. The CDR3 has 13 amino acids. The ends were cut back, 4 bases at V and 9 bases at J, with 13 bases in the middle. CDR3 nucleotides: TGTGCCAGCAGTTTATGGACTGGTCTTGAGCAGTTCTTC. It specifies CASSLWTGLEQFF.

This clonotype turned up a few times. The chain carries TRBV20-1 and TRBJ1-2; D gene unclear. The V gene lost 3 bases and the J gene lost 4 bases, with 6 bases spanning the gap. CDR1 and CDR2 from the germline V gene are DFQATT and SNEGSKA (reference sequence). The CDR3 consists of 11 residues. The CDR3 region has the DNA TGCAGTGCTAGTCTCGGCTATGGCTACACCTTC. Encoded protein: CSASLGYGYTF.

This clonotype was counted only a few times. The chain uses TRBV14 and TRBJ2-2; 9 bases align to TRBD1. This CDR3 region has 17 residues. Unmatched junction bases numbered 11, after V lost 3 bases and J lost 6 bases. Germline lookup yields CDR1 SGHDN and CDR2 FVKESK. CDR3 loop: CASSHRTGAISPGELFF. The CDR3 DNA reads TGTGCCAGCAGCCACCGGACAGGGGCGATTTCCCCCGGGGAGCTGTTTTTT.

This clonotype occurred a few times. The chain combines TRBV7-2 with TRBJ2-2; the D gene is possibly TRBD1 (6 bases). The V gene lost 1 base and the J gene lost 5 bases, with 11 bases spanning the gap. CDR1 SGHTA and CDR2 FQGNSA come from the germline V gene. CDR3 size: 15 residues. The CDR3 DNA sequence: TGTGCCAGCAGCTTAGGTACAGGGATGACCGGGGAGCTGTTTTTT. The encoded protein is CASSLGTGMTGELFF. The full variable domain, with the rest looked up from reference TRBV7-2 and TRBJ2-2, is GAGVSQSPSNKVTEKGKDVELRCDPISGHTALYWYRQSLGQGLEFLIYFQGNSAPDKSGLPSDRFSAERTGGSVSTLTIQRTQQEDSAVYLCASSLGTGMTGELFFGEGSRLTVL.

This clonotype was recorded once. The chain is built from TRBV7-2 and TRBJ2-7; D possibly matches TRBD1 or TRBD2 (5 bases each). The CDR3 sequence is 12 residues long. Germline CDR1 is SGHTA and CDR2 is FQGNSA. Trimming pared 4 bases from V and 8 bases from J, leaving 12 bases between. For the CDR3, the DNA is TGTGCCAGCAGCTCGAACCCGGGACAGCAGTACTTC. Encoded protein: CASSSNPGQQYF.

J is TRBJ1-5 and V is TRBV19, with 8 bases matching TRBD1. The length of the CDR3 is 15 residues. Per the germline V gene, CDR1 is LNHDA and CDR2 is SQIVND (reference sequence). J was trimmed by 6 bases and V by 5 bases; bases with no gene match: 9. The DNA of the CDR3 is TGTGCCAGTAGTGTGACAGGGGCGAAGGGTCAGCCCCAGCATTTT. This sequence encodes CASSVTGAKGQPQHF.

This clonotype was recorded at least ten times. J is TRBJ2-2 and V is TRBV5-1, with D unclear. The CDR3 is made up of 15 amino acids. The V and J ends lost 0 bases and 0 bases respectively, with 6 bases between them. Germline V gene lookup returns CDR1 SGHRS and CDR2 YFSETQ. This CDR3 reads CASSLVGSNTGELFF. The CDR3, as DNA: TGCGCCAGCAGCTTGGTTGGTTCGAACACCGGGGAGCTGTTTTTT.

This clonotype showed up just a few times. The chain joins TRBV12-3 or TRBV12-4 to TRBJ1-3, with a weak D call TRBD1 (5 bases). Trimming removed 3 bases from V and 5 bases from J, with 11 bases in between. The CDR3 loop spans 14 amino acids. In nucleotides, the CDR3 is TGTGCCAGCAGTTTGGGGCTGACGAGAAACACCATATATTTT. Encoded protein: CASSLGLTRNTIYF.

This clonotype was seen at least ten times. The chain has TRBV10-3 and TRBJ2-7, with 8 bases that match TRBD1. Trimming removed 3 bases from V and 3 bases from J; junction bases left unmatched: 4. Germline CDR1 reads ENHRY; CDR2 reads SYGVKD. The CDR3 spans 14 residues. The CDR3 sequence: CAISEFTGGYEQYF. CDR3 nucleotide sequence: TGTGCCATCAGTGAATTTACAGGGGGCTACGAGCAGTACTTC.

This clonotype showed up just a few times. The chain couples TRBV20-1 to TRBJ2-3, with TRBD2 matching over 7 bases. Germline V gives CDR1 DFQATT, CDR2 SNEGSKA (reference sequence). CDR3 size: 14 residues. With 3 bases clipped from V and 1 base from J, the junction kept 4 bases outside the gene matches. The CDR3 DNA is TGCAGTGCTAGCGGGGGGTCCCGCACAGATACGCAGTATTTT. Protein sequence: CSASGGSRTDTQYF.